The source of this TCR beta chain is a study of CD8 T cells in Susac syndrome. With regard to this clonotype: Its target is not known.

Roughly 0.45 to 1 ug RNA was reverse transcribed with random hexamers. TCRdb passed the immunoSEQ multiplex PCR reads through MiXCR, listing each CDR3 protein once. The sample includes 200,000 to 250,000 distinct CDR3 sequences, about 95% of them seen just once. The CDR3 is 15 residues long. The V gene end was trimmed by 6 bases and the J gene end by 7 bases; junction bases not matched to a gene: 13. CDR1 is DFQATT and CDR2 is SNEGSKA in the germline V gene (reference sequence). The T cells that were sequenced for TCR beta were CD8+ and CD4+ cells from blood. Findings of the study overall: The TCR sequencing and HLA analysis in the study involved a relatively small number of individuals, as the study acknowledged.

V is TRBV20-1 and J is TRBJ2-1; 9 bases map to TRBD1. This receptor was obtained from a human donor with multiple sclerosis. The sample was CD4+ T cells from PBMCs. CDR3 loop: CSAGKPGQGPNEQFF. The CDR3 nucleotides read TGCAGTGCAGGAAAACCGGGACAGGGACCTAATGAGCAGTTCTTC.